Below are 11 T cell receptor beta chains sequenced from a single sample in a study of T cell changes during pregnancy in multiple sclerosis (dated by TCRdb to between 2019 and 2020). The library relied on the immunoSEQ multiplex PCR assay. Here the immuneACCESS table is served through TCRdb, limited to in-frame sequences with V and J called. Missing clones are a known gap in these copies; in checked studies unresolved V genes cover under half, and the rest lacks a known reason. The sample profile shows tens of thousands of clones; 85% to 95% of them were found once. The biggest ten clones account for approximately 7% of the sample. The sample was CD8+ T cells from peripheral blood mononuclear cells, taken in the third trimester of pregnancy. These receptor sequences come from a female donor with multiple sclerosis, enrolled in a pregnancy study.

V gene TRBV28 combines with J gene TRBJ2-3; TRBD2 matches 11 bases. V was clipped by 4 bases and J by 3 bases; unmatched bases: 3. Germline V gives CDR1 MDHEN, CDR2 SYDVKM. CDR3 size: 15 residues. Here the CDR3 DNA reads TGTGCCAGCAGTTGGACTAGCGGGTTTACAGATACGCAGTATTTT. As protein: CASSWTSGFTDTQYF.

The chain employs TRBV9 and TRBJ2-7, with no clear D. V shed 2 bases and J shed 1 base, with 13 bases lying between them. This CDR3 contains 15 residues. Germline V CDR1 and CDR2: SGDLS, YYNGEE. For the CDR3, the DNA is TGTGCCAGCAGCGTTAGCAGCGAACGGTCCTACGAGCAGTACTTC. Amino acids: CASSVSSERSYEQYF.

The chain recombines TRBV7-9 with TRBJ2-7; TRBD1 aligns across 9 bases. The germline V gene has CDR1 SEHNR and CDR2 FQNEAQ (reference sequence). CDR3 length: 16 amino acids. The trim removed 2 bases at V and 3 bases at J, leaving 8 bases unmatched. The CDR3 spells CASSLWGQGLVYEQYF. The CDR3 DNA is TGTGCCAGCAGCTTATGGGGACAGGGTTTAGTCTACGAGCAGTACTTC.

This rearrangement joins TRBV7-6 to TRBJ1-1; possible D gene TRBD1, 5 bases. This CDR3 contains 14 residues. Germline CDR1 SGHVS, CDR2 FNYEAQ. Trimming left V 5 bases short and J 6 bases short, with 16 bases between. The CDR3 DNA follows: TGTGCCAGCAGCCCACAAGGGGTAGGCGCTGAAGCTTTCTTT. It specifies CASSPQGVGAEAFF.

The chain employs TRBV4-2 and TRBJ1-2; D is unresolved. CDR3 length equals 15 residues. The germline V and J ends were trimmed by 1 base and 2 bases, with 11 bases remaining between them. CDR1 and CDR2 from the germline V gene are LGHNA and YNFKEQ. The DNA for the CDR3 is TGTGCCAGCAGCCAAGGGAGGGCCACAAACTATGGCTACACCTTC. Translated, it gives CASSQGRATNYGYTF.

V usage is TRBV7-9 and J usage is TRBJ2-5, with TRBD2 as a possible D gene (5 bases). V lost 5 bases to trimming and J lost 5 bases, with 24 bases between them. The germline gives CDR1 SEHNR, CDR2 FQNEAQ (reference sequence). The CDR3 loop spans 17 amino acids. CDR3 DNA: TGTGCCAGCAGCCAAGGGATCCGTTCTCAGCGAGGGGAGACCCAGTACTTC. This translates into CASSQGIRSQRGETQYF. The full variable domain, its missing parts supplied by reference TRBV7-9 and TRBJ2-5, is DTGVSQNPRHKITKRGQNVTFRCDPISEHNRLYWYRQTLGQGPEFLTYFQNEAQLEKSRLLSDRFSAERPKGSFSTLEIQRTEQGDSAMYLCASSQGIRSQRGETQYFGPGTRLLVL.

The V gene is TRBV9, the J gene TRBJ2-7; no clear D gene. Germline V CDR1 and CDR2: SGDLS, YYNGEE. V was shortened by 0 bases and J by 2 bases, with 9 bases between the two germline ends. The CDR3 covers 14 residues. CDR3 in DNA: TGTGCCAGCAGCGTAGATGGTTACACCTACGAGCAGTACTTC. Translating it yields CASSVDGYTYEQYF.

The rearrangement uses TRBV7-9 and TRBJ2-1, with TRBD2 matching over 8 bases. Germline V CDR1 and CDR2: SEHNR, FQNEAQ (reference sequence). The CDR3 contains 15 residues. Trimming cost V 5 bases and J 1 base; bases outside gene matches: 4. The CDR3 coding sequence is TGTGCCAGCAGCGAGACTAGCGCATCCTACAATGAGCAGTTCTTC. Translation: CASSETSASYNEQFF.

V is TRBV11-3 and J is TRBJ2-3; TRBD2 matches 8 bases. The CDR3 totals 15 residues. With V trimmed by 7 bases and J by 3 bases, 9 bases remained unmatched. Germline values: CDR1 SGHNT, CDR2 YENEEA. This chain's CDR3 is CASTLVLADTDTQYF. The CDR3 DNA sequence: TGTGCCAGCACCTTGGTACTAGCGGATACAGATACGCAGTATTTT. Full variable domain (rest looked up from reference TRBV11-3 and TRBJ2-3): EAGVVQSPRYKIIEKKQPVAFWCNPISGHNTLYWYLQNLGQGPELLIRYENEEAVDDSQLPKDRFSAERLKGVDSTLKIQPAELGDSAVYLCASTLVLADTDTQYFGPGTRLTVL.

This chain joins TRBV6-6 and TRBJ2-7; D uncertain. The V end was cut by 0 bases, the J end by 3 bases, with 6 bases between. The CDR3 length is 13 residues. Germline V lookup: CDR1 MNHNY, CDR2 SVGAGI (reference sequence). Here the CDR3 DNA reads TGTGCCAGCAGTTACTCGGCCCTCTACGAGCAGTACTTC. Amino acid sequence: CASSYSALYEQYF.

This chain links TRBV6-5 with TRBJ2-1; weak D call: TRBD1 (6 bases). The V end was cut by 8 bases, the J end by 8 bases, with 16 bases between. Germline assignment: CDR1 MNHEY and CDR2 SVGAGI. CDR3 size: 13 residues. The CDR3 DNA reads TGTGCCAGCGGGGTGGCAGGGGCGCATGAGCAGTTCTTC. This translates into CASGVAGAHEQFF.